These 12 T cell receptor beta chains share one sample of origin, sequenced in a study of CD8 T cells in ankylosing spondylitis. Study-wide findings and caveats: A motif of 7 to 9 highly homologous TCR beta variants was seen as apparently characteristic of ankylosing spondylitis blood.

Their cognate antigens are unknown. TCRdb reprocessed the 5' RACE reads via MiXCR and lists one record per CDR3 protein. The sample has about 800,000 distinct CDR3 sequences; 12% are singletons. The sequenced sample was blood, either unsorted or a sorted T cell fraction (not recorded which). All receptors come from a male donor with ankylosing spondylitis.

This clonotype showed up just a few times. This rearrangement joins TRBV27 to TRBJ2-3; TRBD2 aligns across 9 bases. This CDR3 comprises 16 residues. V shed 5 bases, J shed 0 bases, and the junction held 6 bases outside the gene matches. Germline-derived CDR1 and CDR2 are MNHEY and SMNVEV (reference sequence). The CDR3 nucleotides read TGTGCCAGCAGTCCTTCTCTAGCGGGGAGCACAGATACGCAGTATTTT. Its protein product is CASSPSLAGSTDTQYF.

This clonotype was counted ten times or more. The rearrangement uses TRBV20-1 and TRBJ2-3, with D perhaps TRBD1 or TRBD2 (6 bases each). Between the trimmed V and J ends, which lost 3 bases and 2 bases, there was a span of 9 bases. In germline, CDR1 is DFQATT, CDR2 SNEGSKA (reference sequence). The CDR3 is 13 residues long. The DNA of the CDR3 is TGCAGTGCTAGCGGGGGCCTCACAGATACGCAGTATTTT. This gives the protein CSASGGLTDTQYF.

V gene TRBV10-3 combines with J gene TRBJ2-3; D not resolved. Germline lookup yields CDR1 ENHRY and CDR2 SYGVKD. This CDR3 comprises 15 residues. Trimming left V 1 base short and J 0 bases short, with 8 bases between. CDR3 sequence (DNA): TGTGCCATCAGTGAGTGGGCAGCTAGCACAGATACGCAGTATTTT. Protein sequence: CAISEWAASTDTQYF.

This clonotype occurred a few times. The chain recombines TRBV18 with TRBJ2-1; 13 bases map to TRBD2. CDR1 is KGHSH and CDR2 is LQKENI in the germline V gene. Trimming took 3 bases from V and 6 from J; bases not matched to a gene: 2. The CDR3 covers 15 residues. The CDR3 here is CASSPTSGRINEQFF. As DNA, the CDR3 is TGTGCCAGCTCACCGACTAGCGGGAGGATCAATGAGCAGTTCTTC.

This clonotype turned up a few times. V gene TRBV4-1 combines with J gene TRBJ1-2; perhaps TRBD1 as D (5 bases). CDR1 and CDR2 from the germline V gene are MGHRA and YSYEKL. CDR3 length: 18 amino acids. Trimming left V 2 bases short and J 7 bases short, with 26 bases between. The CDR3 is CASSQFLGRGDLTRGYTF. The CDR3 nucleotides read TGCGCCAGCAGCCAATTTCTGGGGAGAGGGGATTTGACACGTGGCTACACCTTC.

The gene calls are TRBV5-1 and TRBJ1-1; D may be TRBD1 (5 bases). The germline V and J ends were trimmed by 4 bases and 6 bases, with 19 bases remaining between them. Per the germline V gene, CDR1 is SGHRS and CDR2 is YFSETQ. The CDR3 has 15 amino acids. This CDR3 is CASSPRGGSNAEAFF. The CDR3 nucleotides are TGCGCCAGCAGCCCTCGGGGGGGGTCGAATGCTGAAGCTTTCTTT.

This clonotype came up a few times. V gene TRBV5-1 combines with J gene TRBJ2-3; D may be TRBD2 (6 bases). Germline lookup yields CDR1 SGHRS and CDR2 YFSETQ. This CDR3 region has 15 residues. V was shortened by 2 bases and J by 2 bases, with 12 bases between the two germline ends. CDR3 residues: CASSFSGVTTDTQYF. The DNA for the CDR3 is TGCGCCAGCAGCTTCTCGGGGGTTACCACAGATACGCAGTATTTT.

The chain has TRBV4-2 and TRBJ2-3; TRBD2 aligns across 11 bases. J was trimmed by 2 bases and V by 4 bases; bases with no gene match: 14. Germline V gene lookup returns CDR1 LGHNA and CDR2 YNFKEQ. This CDR3 has 19 residues. CDR3 nucleotide sequence: TGTGCCAGCAGCCCCCGGGAAGTAGCGGGAGGGTGGGACACAGATACGCAGTATTTT. Translation: CASSPREVAGGWDTDTQYF.

There are a few counts of this clonotype. The V call is TRBV5-1, the J call TRBJ2-1; tentatively, D is TRBD2 (6 bases). The length of the CDR3 is 15 residues. V was cut by 2 bases and J by 6 bases, with 15 bases left in between. Germline-derived CDR1 and CDR2 are SGHRS and YFSETQ. CDR3 in DNA: TGCGCCAGCAGCTTTGATGAGGGAGGAACCAATGAGCAGTTCTTC. Translating it yields CASSFDEGGTNEQFF.

Ten or more counts support this clonotype. J is TRBJ2-2 and V is TRBV29-1; D is possibly TRBD2 (6 bases). The CDR3 runs to 13 residues. The V gene lost 8 bases and the J gene lost 1 base, with 11 bases spanning the gap. The germline V gene has CDR1 SQVTM and CDR2 ANQGSEA. The CDR3 DNA is TGCAGCTCGCGGGGCCAGAACACCGGGGAGCTGTTTTTT. As protein: CSSRGQNTGELFF.

This clonotype was seen more than once but under ten times. The chain combines TRBV7-9 with TRBJ2-7; TRBD1 matches at 9 bases. Germline loops: CDR1 SEHNR, CDR2 FQNEAQ (reference sequence). There are 15 residues in the CDR3. Unmatched junction bases numbered 9, after V lost 5 bases and J lost 4 bases. CDR3 coding DNA: TGTGCCAGCAGCCTCCCGGACAGGGGCTCATACGAGCAGTACTTC. Translated: CASSLPDRGSYEQYF.

V gene TRBV4-3 combines with J gene TRBJ1-1; D not certain. CDR1 LGHNA and CDR2 YSLEER come from the germline V gene. V was clipped by 7 bases and J by 4 bases, with 16 bases between them. This CDR3 region has 14 residues. Here the CDR3 DNA reads TGCGCCAGCAAATGGGCAATTTGGGGCACTGAAGCTTTCTTT. This translates into CASKWAIWGTEAFF.